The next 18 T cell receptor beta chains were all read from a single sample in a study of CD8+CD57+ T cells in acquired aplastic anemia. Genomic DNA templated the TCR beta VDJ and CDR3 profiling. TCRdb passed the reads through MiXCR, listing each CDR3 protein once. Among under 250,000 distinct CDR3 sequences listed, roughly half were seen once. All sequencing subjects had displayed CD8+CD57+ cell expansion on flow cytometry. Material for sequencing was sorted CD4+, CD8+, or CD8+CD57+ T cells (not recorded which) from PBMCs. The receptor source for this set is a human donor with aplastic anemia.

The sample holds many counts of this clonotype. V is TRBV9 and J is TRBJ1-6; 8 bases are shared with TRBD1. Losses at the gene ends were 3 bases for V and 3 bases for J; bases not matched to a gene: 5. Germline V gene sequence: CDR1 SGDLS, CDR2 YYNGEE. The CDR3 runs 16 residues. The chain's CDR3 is CASSGRQGSYNSPLHF. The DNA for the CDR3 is TGTGCCAGCAGCGGACGACAGGGGAGCTATAATTCACCCCTCCACTTT.

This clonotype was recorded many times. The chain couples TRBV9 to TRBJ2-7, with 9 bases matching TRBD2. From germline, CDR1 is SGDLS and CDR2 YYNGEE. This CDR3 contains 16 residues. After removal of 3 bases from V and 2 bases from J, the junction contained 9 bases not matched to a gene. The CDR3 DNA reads TGTGCCAGCAGCGCAGAAAGCGGGGGGACCCCCTACGAGCAGTACTTC. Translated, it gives CASSAESGGTPYEQYF.

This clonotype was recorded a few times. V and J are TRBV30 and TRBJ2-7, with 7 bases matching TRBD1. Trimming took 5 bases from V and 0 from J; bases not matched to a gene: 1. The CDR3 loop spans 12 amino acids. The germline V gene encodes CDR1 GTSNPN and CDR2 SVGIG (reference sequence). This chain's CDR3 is CAWGTDSYEQYF. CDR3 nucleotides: TGTGCCTGGGGGACAGACTCCTACGAGCAGTACTTC.

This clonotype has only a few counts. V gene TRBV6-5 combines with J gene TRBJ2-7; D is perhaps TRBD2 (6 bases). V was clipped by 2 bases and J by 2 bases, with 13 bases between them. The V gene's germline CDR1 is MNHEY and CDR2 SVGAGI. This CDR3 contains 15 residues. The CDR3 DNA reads TGTGCCAGCAGTTACCCCCCAGAGCGGGCCTACGAGCAGTACTTC. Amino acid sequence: CASSYPPERAYEQYF.

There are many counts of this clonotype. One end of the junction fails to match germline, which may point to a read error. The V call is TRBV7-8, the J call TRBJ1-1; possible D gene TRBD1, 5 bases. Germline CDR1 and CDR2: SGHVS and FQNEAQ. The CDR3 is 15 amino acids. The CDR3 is CANSLEAGMNTEAFF. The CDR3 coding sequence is TGTGCCAACAGCTTAGAAGCAGGGATGAACACTGAAGCTTTCTTT.

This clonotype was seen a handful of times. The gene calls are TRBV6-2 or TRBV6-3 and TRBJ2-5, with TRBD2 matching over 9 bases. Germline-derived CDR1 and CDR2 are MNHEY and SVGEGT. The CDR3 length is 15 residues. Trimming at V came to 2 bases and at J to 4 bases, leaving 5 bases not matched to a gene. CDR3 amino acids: CASSYLSGGIETQYF. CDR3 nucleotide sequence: TGTGCCAGCAGTTACCTTAGCGGGGGTATAGAGACCCAGTACTTC.

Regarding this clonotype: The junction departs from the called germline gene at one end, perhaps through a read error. As DNA, the CDR3 is TGCGCCAGCAGCTTGGTATCACGGTGGGACTACAATGAGCAGTTCTTC. Amino acids: CASSLVSRWDYNEQFF. The rearrangement links TRBV7-2 to TRBJ2-1; D not resolved. CDR3 size: 16 residues. Germline loops: CDR1 SGHTA, CDR2 FQGNSA.

The CDR3 sequence: CASGDRTRRNEQFF. CDR3 sequence (DNA): TGTGCCAGCGGGGACAGGACCCGCCGCAATGAGCAGTTCTTC. V and J are TRBV6-6 and TRBJ2-1, with 8 bases that match TRBD1. The CDR3 spans 14 residues. The germline V gene encodes CDR1 MNHNY and CDR2 SVGAGI (reference sequence). After removal of 8 bases from V and 6 bases from J, the junction contained 9 bases not matched to a gene.

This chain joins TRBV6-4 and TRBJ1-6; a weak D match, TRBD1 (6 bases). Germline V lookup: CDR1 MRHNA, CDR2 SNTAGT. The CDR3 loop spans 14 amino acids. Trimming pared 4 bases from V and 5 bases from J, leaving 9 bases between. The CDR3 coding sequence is TGTGCCAGCAGTGTTACAGGGAATAATTCACCCCTCCACTTT. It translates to CASSVTGNNSPLHF.

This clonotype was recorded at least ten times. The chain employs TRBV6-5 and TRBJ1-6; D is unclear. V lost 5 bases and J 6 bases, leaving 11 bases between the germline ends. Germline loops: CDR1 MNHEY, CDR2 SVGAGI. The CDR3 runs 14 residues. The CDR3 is CASSKTLSNSPLHF. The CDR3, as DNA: TGTGCCAGCAGTAAGACCCTCTCTAATTCACCCCTCCACTTT.

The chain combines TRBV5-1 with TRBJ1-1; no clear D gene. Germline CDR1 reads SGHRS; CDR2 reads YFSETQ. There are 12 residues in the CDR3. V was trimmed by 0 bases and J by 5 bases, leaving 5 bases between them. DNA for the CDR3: TGCGCCAGCAGCTTGGATTTGACTGAAGCTTTCTTT. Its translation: CASSLDLTEAFF.

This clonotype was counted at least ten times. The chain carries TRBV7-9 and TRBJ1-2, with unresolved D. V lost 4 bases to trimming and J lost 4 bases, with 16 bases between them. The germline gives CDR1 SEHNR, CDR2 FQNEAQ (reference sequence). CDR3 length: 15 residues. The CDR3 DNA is TGTGCCAGCAGCTCCCTAACACGACCTACCTATGGCTACACCTTC. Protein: CASSSLTRPTYGYTF. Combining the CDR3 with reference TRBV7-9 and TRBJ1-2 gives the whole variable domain DTGVSQNPRHKITKRGQNVTFRCDPISEHNRLYWYRQTLGQGPEFLTYFQNEAQLEKSRLLSDRFSAERPKGSFSTLEIQRTEQGDSAMYLCASSSLTRPTYGYTFGSGTRLTVV.

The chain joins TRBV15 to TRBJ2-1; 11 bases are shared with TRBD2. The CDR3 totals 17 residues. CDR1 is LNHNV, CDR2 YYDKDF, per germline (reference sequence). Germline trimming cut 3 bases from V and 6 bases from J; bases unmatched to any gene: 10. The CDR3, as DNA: TGTGCCACCAGCAGCCTACTAGCGGGAGCTCAGACCAATGAGCAGTTCTTC. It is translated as CATSSLLAGAQTNEQFF. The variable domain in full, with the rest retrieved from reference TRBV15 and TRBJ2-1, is DAMVIQNPRYQVTQFGKPVTLSCSQTLNHNVMYWYQQKSSQAPKLLFHYYDKDFNNEADTPDNFQSRRPNTSFCFLDIRSPGLGDTAMYLCATSSLLAGAQTNEQFFGPGTRLTVL.

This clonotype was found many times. The CDR3 sequence: CASSFLDRGLYEQYF. DNA of the CDR3: TGTGCCAGCAGTTTCCTCGACAGGGGGCTCTACGAGCAGTACTTC. This chain links TRBV27 with TRBJ2-7; 10 bases line up with TRBD1. Germline-derived CDR1 and CDR2 are MNHEY and SMNVEV (reference sequence). This CDR3 is built from 15 residues. V lost 3 bases, J lost 3 bases, and 5 bases stayed unmatched.

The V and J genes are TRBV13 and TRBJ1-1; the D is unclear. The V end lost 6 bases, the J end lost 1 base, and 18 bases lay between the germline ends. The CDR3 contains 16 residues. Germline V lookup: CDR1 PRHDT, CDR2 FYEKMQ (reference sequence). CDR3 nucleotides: TGTGCCAGCAGTCAAAGTGAGGGAGGCTCGAACACTGAAGCTTTCTTT. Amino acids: CASSQSEGGSNTEAFF.

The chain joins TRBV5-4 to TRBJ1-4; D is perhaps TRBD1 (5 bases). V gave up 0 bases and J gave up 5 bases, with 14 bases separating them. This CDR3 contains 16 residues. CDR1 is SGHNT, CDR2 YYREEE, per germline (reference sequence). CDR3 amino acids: CASSLARNRDNEKLFF. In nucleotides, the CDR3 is TGTGCCAGCAGCTTGGCCAGGAATCGGGACAATGAAAAACTGTTTTTT.

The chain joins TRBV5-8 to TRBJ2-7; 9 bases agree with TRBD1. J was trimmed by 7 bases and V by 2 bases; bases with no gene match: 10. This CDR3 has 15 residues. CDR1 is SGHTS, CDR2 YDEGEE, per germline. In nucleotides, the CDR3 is TGTGCCAGCAGCTTAGGCAGGGGACAGGGTAGGGAGCAGTACTTC. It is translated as CASSLGRGQGREQYF.

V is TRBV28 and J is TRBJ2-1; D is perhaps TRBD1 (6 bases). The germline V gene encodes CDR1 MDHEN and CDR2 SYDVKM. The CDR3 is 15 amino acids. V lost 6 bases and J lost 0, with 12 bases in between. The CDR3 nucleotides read TGTGCCAGCAGACCACAGGGTCGCTCCTACAATGAGCAGTTCTTC. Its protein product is CASRPQGRSYNEQFF.